This T cell receptor beta chain was profiled in a study of naive and memory T cell subsets. Points from the study as a whole: A few larger clonotypes appeared in naive repertoires, especially CD8, possibly memory cells re-expressing CD45RA.

CDR3 length: 17 residues. V lost 7 bases to trimming and J lost 4 bases; unmatched junction nucleotides: 15. CDR1 is SNHLY, CDR2 FYNNEI, per germline. Two oligonucleotides, mixed equimolar, formed the beta constant-region primer covering TRBC1 and TRBC2. TCRdb itself ran the UMI-ligation and nested PCR reads through MiXCR, one entry per CDR3 protein. The sample lists 120,000 to 150,000 distinct CDR3 sequences, about 15% occurring once. A note on this clonotype: Its antigen remains unknown.

The source material was naive CD4+ T cells from blood. V and J are TRBV2 and TRBJ2-3, with 9 bases aligning to TRBD1. The source of this sequence is a human donor in good health. CDR3 coding DNA: TGTGCCAGCAAGGTTGACAGGGGGTATGTAGAGGCAGATACGCAGTATTTT. Translated: CASKVDRGYVEADTQYF.